Listed below are T cell receptor beta chains from one sample, sequenced in a study of glioma-infiltrating T cells. TCRdb fed the multiplex PCR reads into MiXCR, producing one record per CDR3 protein. The table lists 100,000 to 150,000 distinct CDR3 sequences, approximately 24% of them singletons, with 27% in the top ten. The sequenced sample consisted of glioma tissue, nonneoplastic brain tissue, or PBMCs (not recorded which). These receptors were collected from a human donor with low-grade glioma or glioblastoma, undergoing nonglioma brain surgery, or in good health (not recorded which). The CDR3 runs from the conserved cysteine through the conserved F or W.

V,CDR3
TRBV6-2/TRBV6-3,CASSAGTADTEAFF
TRBV6-1,CASSPRWEGDEKLFF
TRBV2,CASSGGGSSYNSPLHF
TRBV25-1,CASSNHLDILFF
TRBV20-1,CSARAGRMNTEAFF
TRBV7-3,CASSFLSRGGRADTQYF
TRBV7-2,CASSLGGAGGNEQFF
TRBV6-1,CASSEEWRLGDTDTQYF
TRBV7-9,CASSLVLDTEAFF
TRBV5-4,CASSLEGNYGYTF
TRBV6-1,CASSFGGSKSYGYTF
TRBV6-1,CASSQPRGSGTDTQYF
TRBV6-1,CASSHGGTEAFF
TRBV4-1,CASSPPGTRGGYTF
TRBV6-1,CAGRGSPNTGELFF
TRBV20-1,CSASRLVYGYTF
TRBV6-1,CASSELGGLAQYF
TRBV24-1,CATSYSVTANYGYTF
TRBV7-9,CASSLARALSGANVLTF
TRBV6-2/TRBV6-3,CASSNRGLNGYTF